This T cell receptor beta chain was identified during a study of memory CD4+ T cells and cytomegalovirus serostatus. Study-level results: CMV serostatus prediction reached median AUC approximately 0.95, or 0.91 with US-trained model.

In the authors' workflow: Out-of-frame sequences were removed, leaving 2,204,828 distinct TCRbeta sequences. Assay: immunoSEQ multiplex PCR; the TCRdb copy retains only in-frame clones and omits some. V, J and clone size are those of that table, while D and trimming were read from the DNA. Of about 54,000 clones in the sample, over 70% were seen once. The CDR3 totals 12 residues. The germline V gene has CDR1 LNHDA and CDR2 SQIVND (reference sequence). V shed 4 bases and J shed 5 bases, with 8 bases lying between them. Single viable CD3+CD4+CD8-CD45RO+ cells were sorted as the memory CD4+ T cells. Regarding this clone: Antigen specificity is unknown.

The clonotype comes from an adult in good health and CMV-seropositive. Specimen: memory CD4+ T cells from blood. The chain couples TRBV19 to TRBJ2-5; D gene unclear. CDR3 loop: CASSREGETQYF. The DNA for the CDR3 is TGTGCCAGTAGTAGAGAAGGCGAGACCCAGTACTTC.